This T cell receptor beta chain was observed in a study of radiation and T cells in renal cell carcinoma. Study-wide background: Nephrectomy followed 15 Gy stereotactic body radiation by 4 weeks.

Clones were read by immunoSEQ multiplex PCR, and TCRdb kept only the in-frame ones, dropping some. Altogether roughly 150,000 clones are present, around 90% being singletons, with the ten largest covering 10% to 15%. Study findings and constraints: From baseline, blood top tumor clonotypes peaked at 2 weeks post-radiation. No pretreatment tumor biopsies were available for baseline clonotypes.

As for this clone: Its antigen is currently unknown.

The sample's time point: blood 2 weeks post-SBRT. The treatment here: 15 Gy SBRT to primary tumor, nephrectomy 4 weeks later. After SBRT, blood was collected at 2 and 4 weeks, plus baseline. The CDR3 is 17 residues long. Trimming stripped 3 bases from V and 0 bases from J, with 15 bases between. The germline gives CDR1 SGHRS, CDR2 YFSETQ. The chain joins TRBV5-1 to TRBJ2-2, with D uncertain. The sequence was collected from a woman aged 45-59 years with renal cell carcinoma. The sequencing used blood, collected from a patient whose treatment included radiotherapy and nephrectomy. The CDR3 reads CASSSLKGGSNTGELFF. CDR3 in DNA: TGCGCCAGCAGCTCGTTAAAGGGCGGATCGAACACCGGGGAGCTGTTTTTT.